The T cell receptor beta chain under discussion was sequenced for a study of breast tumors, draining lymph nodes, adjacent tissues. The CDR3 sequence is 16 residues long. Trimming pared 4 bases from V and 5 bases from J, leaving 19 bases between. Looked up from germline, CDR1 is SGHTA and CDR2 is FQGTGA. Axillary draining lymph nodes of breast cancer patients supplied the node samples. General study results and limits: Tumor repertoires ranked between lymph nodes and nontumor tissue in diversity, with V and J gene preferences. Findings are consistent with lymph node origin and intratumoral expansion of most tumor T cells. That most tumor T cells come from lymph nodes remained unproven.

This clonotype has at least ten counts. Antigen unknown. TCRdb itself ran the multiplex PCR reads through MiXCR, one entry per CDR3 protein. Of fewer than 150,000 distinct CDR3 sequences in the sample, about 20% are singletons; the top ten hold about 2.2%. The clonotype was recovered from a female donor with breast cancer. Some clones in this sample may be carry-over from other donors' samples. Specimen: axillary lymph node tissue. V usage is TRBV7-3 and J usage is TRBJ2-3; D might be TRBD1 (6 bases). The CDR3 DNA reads TGTGCCAGCAGCTATCCCGGGACACCAAAGGGAGATACGCAGTATTTT. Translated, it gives CASSYPGTPKGDTQYF.